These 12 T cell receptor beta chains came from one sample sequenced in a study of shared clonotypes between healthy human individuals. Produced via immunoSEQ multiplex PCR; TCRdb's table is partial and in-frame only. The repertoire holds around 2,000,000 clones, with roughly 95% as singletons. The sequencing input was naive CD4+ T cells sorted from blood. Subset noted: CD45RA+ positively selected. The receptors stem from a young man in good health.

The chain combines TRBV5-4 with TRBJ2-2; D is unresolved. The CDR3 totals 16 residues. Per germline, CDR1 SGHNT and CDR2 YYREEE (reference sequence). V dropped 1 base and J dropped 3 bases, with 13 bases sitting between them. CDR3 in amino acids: CASSLISTRYTGELFF. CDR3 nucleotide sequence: TGTGCCAGCAGCTTGATATCGACTCGGTACACCGGGGAGCTGTTTTTT.

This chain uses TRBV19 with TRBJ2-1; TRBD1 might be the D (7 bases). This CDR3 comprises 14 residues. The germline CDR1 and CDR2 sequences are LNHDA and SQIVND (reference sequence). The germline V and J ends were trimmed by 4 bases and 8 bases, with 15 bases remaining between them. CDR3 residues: CASSRQGGGYEQFF. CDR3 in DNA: TGTGCCAGTAGTAGACAGGGAGGAGGCTATGAGCAGTTCTTC.

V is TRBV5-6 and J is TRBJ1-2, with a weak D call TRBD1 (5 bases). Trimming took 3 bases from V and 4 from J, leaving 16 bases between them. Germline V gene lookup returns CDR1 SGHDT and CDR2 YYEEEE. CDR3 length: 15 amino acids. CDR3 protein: CASSWGLQGVYGYTF. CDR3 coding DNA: TGTGCCAGCAGCTGGGGACTACAAGGAGTCTATGGCTACACCTTC.

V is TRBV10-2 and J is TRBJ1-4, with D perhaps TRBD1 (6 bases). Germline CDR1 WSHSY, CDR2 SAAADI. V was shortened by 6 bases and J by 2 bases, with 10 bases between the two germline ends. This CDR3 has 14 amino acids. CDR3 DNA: TGCGCCAGCAGGACAGGAAGCACTAATGAAAAACTGTTTTTT. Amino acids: CASRTGSTNEKLFF.

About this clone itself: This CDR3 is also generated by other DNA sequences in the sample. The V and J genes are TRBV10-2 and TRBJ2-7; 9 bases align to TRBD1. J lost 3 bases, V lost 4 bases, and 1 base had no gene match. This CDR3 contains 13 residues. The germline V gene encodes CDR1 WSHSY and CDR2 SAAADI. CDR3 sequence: CASSGQGVYEQYF. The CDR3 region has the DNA TGCGCCAGCAGTGGACAGGGGGTCTACGAGCAGTACTTC.

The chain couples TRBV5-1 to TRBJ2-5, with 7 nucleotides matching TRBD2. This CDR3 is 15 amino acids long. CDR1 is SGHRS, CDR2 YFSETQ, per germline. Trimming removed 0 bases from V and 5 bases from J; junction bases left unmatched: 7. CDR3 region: CASSLDGREGETQYF. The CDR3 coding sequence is TGCGCCAGCAGCTTGGATGGCAGGGAGGGCGAGACCCAGTACTTC.

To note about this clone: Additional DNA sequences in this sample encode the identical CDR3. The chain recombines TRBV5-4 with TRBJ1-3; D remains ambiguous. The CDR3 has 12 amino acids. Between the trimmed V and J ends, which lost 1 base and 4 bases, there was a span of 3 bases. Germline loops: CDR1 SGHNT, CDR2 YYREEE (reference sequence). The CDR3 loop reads CASSLPGNTIYF. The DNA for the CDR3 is TGTGCCAGCAGCTTGCCGGGAAACACCATATATTTT. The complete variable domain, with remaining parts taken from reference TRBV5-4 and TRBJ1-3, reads ETGVTQSPTHLIKTRGQQVTLRCSSQSGHNTVSWYQQALGQGPQFIFQYYREEENGRGNFPPRFSGLQFPNYSSELNVNALELDDSALYLCASSLPGNTIYFGEGSWLTVV.

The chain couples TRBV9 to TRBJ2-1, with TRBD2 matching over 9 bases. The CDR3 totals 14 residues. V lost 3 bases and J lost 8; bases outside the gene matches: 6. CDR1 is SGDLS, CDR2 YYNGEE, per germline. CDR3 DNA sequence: TGTGCCAGCAGCGCCGCGGGGGGGCCTTATGAGCAGTTCTTC. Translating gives CASSAAGGPYEQFF.

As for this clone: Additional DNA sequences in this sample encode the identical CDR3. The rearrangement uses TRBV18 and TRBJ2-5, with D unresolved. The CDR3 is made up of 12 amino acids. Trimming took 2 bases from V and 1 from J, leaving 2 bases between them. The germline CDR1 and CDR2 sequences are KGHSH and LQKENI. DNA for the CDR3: TGTGCCAGCTCACCATCCCAAGAGACCCAGTACTTC. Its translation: CASSPSQETQYF.

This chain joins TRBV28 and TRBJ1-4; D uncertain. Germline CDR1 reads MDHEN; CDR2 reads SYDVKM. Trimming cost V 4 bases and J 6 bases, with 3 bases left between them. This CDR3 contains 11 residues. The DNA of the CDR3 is TGTGCCAGCAGTTCACATGAAAAACTGTTTTTT. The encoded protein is CASSSHEKLFF.

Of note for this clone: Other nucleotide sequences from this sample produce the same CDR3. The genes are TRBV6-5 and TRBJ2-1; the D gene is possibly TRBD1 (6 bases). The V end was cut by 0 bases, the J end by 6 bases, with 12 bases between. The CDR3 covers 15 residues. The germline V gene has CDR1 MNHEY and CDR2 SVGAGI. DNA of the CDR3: TGTGCCAGCAGTTACTCGGGTGGCAGGGGCAATGAGCAGTTCTTC. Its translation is CASSYSGGRGNEQFF.

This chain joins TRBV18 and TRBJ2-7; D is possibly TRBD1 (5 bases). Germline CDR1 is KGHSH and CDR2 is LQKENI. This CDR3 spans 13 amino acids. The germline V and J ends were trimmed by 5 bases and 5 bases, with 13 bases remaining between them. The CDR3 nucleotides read TGTGCCAGCTCAACGCAGGGAAGCAACGAGCAGTACTTC. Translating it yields CASSTQGSNEQYF. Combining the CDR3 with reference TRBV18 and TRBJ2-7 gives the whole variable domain NAGVMQNPRHLVRRRGQEARLRCSPMKGHSHVYWYRQLPEEGLKFMVYLQKENIIDESGMPKERFSAEFPKEGPSILRIQQVVRGDSAAYFCASSTQGSNEQYFGPGTRLTVT.